This T cell receptor (beta chain) was sequenced for a study of blood T cell repertoires in COVID-19. On the study more broadly: Acute-phase and convalescent COVID-19 samples originated in the United States, Italy and Spain. From T cells, B-cell-depleted T cells, or PBMCs came the material, which was cDNA or gDNA.

Source study methods: Amplification of reference gene primers was used by the study to estimate nucleated cell counts. The protocol was immunoSEQ multiplex PCR, while the TCRdb copy is restricted to in-frame clones and leaves out a portion. V, J and clone size derive from that table, while D and trimming were established from the DNA sequence. The data show roughly 68,000 clones, over 80% seen once. Trimming took 0 bases from V and 0 from J, leaving 9 bases between them. The CDR3 covers 15 residues. In germline, CDR1 is LGHDT, CDR2 YNNKEL (reference sequence). The source of this sequence is a woman older than 75 with active COVID-19. Sequenced sample: peripheral blood. This rearrangement joins TRBV3-1 (or the pseudogene TRBV3-2) to TRBJ2-7; TRBD1 is a possible D gene (6 bases). CDR3: CASSQEQGLSYEQYF. CDR3 bases: TGTGCCAGCAGCCAAGAGCAGGGGCTCTCCTACGAGCAGTACTTC.